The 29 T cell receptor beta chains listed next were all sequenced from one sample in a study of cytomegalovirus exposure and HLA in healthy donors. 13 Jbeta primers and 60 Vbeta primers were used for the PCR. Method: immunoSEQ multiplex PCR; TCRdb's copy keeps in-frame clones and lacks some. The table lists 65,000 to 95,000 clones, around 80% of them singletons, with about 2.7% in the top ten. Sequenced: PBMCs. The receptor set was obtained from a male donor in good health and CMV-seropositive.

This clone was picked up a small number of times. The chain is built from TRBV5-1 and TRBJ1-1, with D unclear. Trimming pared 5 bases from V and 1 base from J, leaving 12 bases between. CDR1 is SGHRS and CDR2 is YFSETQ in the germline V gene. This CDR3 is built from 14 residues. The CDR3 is CASSYQLGNTEAFF. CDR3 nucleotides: TGCGCCAGCAGTTATCAACTAGGGAACACTGAAGCTTTCTTT.

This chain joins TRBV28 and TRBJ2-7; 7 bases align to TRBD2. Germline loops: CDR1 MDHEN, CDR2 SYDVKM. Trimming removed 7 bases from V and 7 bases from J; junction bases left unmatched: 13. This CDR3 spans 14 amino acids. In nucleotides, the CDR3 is TGTGCCAGCACCACCCCCGGGGGGAGAAGGGAGCAGTACTTC. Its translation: CASTTPGGRREQYF.

CDR3 nucleotide sequence: TGTGCCAGCAGCTTGAGGCGGAGTGTTGGCTACACCTTC. Amino acid sequence: CASSLRRSVGYTF. The chain uses TRBV5-6 and TRBJ1-2; D uncertain. The CDR3 is made up of 13 amino acids. Germline V gene data show CDR1 as SGHDT and CDR2 as YYEEEE. V lost 1 base, J lost 7 bases, and 11 bases lay in between.

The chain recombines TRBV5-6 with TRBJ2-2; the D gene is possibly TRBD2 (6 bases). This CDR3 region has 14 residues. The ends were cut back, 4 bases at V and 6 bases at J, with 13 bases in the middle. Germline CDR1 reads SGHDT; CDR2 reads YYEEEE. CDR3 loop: CASSPAWGAGELFF. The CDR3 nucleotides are TGTGCCAGCAGCCCAGCGTGGGGGGCCGGGGAGCTGTTTTTT.

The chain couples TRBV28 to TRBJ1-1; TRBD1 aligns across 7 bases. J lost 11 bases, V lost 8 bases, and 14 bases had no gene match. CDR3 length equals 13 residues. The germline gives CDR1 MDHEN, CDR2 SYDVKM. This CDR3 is CASDFRGQPRAFF. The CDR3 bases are TGTGCCAGCGACTTCCGGGGACAGCCACGGGCTTTCTTT.

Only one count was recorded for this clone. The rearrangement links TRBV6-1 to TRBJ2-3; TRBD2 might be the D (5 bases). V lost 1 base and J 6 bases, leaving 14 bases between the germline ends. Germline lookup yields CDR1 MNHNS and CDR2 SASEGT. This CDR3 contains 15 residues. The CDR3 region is CASSEESFEGDTQYF. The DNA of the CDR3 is TGTGCCAGCAGTGAAGAGTCCTTCGAGGGTGATACGCAGTATTTT.

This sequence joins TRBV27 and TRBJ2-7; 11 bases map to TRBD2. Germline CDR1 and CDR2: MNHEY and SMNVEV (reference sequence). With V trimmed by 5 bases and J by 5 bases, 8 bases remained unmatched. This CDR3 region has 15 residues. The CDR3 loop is CASSLLAGVSDEQYF. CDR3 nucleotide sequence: TGTGCCAGCAGTCTACTAGCGGGAGTATCCGACGAGCAGTACTTC.

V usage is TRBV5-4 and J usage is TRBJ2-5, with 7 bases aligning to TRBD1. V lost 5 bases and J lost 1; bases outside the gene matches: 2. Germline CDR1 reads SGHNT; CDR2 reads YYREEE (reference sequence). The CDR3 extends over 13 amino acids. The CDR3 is CASRGQSQETQYF. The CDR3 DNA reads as TGTGCCAGCAGGGGACAGAGCCAAGAGACCCAGTACTTC. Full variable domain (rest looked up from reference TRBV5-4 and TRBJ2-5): ETGVTQSPTHLIKTRGQQVTLRCSSQSGHNTVSWYQQALGQGPQFIFQYYREEENGRGNFPPRFSGLQFPNYSSELNVNALELDDSALYLCASRGQSQETQYFGPGTRLLVL.

CDR3 protein: CASSLLGNTGELFF. CDR3 bases: TGTGCCAGCAGCTTGCTCGGGAACACCGGGGAGCTGTTTTTT. The J gene is TRBJ2-2, the V gene TRBV5-6; unclear D gene. Per the germline V gene, CDR1 is SGHDT and CDR2 is YYEEEE. Trimming pared 1 base from V and 1 base from J, leaving 5 bases between. This CDR3 has 14 amino acids.

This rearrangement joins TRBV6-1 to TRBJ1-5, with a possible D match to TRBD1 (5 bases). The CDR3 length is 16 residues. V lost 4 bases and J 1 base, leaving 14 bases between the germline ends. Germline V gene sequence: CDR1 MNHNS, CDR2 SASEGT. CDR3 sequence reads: CASSGLWTRSNQPQHF. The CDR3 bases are TGTGCCAGCAGTGGACTGTGGACACGGAGCAATCAGCCCCAGCATTTT.

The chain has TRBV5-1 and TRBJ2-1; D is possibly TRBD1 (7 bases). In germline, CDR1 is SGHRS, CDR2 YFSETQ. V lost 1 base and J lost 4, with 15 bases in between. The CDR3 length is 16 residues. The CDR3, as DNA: TGCGCCAGCAGCTTGAGAAGTCAGGGGGGTTACAATGAGCAGTTCTTC. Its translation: CASSLRSQGGYNEQFF. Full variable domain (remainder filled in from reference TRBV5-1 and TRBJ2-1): KAGVTQTPRYLIKTRGQQVTLSCSPISGHRSVSWYQQTPGQGLQFLFEYFSETQRNKGNFPGRFSGRQFSNSRSEMNVSTLELGDSALYLCASSLRSQGGYNEQFFGPGTRLTVL.

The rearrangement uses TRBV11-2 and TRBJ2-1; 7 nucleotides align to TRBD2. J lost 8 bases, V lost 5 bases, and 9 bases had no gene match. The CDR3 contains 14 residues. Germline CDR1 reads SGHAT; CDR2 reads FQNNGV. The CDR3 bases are TGTGCCAGCAGCCCGGGGCGGGAGTACTATGAGCAGTTCTTC. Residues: CASSPGREYYEQFF. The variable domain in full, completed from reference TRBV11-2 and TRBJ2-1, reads EAGVAQSPRYKIIEKRQSVAFWCNPISGHATLYWYQQILGQGPKLLIQFQNNGVVDDSQLPKDRFSAERLKGVDSTLKIQPAKLEDSAVYLCASSPGREYYEQFFGPGTRLTVL.

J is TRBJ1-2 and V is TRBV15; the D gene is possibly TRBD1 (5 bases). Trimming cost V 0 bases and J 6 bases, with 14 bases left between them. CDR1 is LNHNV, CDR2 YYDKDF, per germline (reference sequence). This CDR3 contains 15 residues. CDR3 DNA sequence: TGTGCCACCAGCAGAGATCGGGGGGAGGGGCATGGCTACACCTTC. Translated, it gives CATSRDRGEGHGYTF.

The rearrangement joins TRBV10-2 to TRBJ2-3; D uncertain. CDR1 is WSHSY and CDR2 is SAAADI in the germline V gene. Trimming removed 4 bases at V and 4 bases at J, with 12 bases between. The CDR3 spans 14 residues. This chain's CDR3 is CASSGLRVPDTQYF. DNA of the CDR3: TGCGCCAGCAGTGGTCTTAGAGTCCCAGATACGCAGTATTTT.

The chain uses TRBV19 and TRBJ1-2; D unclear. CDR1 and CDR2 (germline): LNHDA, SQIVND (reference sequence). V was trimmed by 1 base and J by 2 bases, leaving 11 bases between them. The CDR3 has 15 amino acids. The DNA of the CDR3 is TGTGCCAGTAGTATAGGCCCGGGAGGCAACTATGGCTACACCTTC. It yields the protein CASSIGPGGNYGYTF.

CDR3 nucleotides: TGCGCCAGCAGCTTGGCCGAGGGCCCCGGTTTAGAGACCCAGTACTTC. Translation: CASSLAEGPGLETQYF. The V call is TRBV5-1, the J call TRBJ2-5; TRBD2 might be the D (5 bases). CDR1 and CDR2 from the germline V gene are SGHRS and YFSETQ. The CDR3 loop spans 16 amino acids. V was cut by 0 bases and J by 4 bases, with 16 bases left in between.

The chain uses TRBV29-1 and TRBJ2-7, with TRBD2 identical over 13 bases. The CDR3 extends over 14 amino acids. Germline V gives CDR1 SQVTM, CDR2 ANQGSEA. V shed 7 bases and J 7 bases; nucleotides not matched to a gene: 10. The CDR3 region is CSGGGLAGAGEQYF. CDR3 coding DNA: TGCAGCGGGGGAGGACTAGCGGGGGCCGGGGAGCAGTACTTC.

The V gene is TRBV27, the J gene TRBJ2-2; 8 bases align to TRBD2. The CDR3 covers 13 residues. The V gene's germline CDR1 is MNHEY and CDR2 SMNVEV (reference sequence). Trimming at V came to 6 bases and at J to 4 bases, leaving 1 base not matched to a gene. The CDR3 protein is CASSREGTGELFF. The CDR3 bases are TGTGCCAGCAGCCGGGAGGGCACCGGGGAGCTGTTTTTT.

The CDR3 bases are TGTGCCACCAGCAGAGATCCGGGTGCAAGCAATCAGCCCCAGCATTTT. This encodes CATSRDPGASNQPQHF. V and J are TRBV15 and TRBJ1-5; D unclear. Deletions cut 0 bases from V and 1 base from J, with 10 bases between. The germline V gene encodes CDR1 LNHNV and CDR2 YYDKDF (reference sequence). The CDR3 has 16 residues.

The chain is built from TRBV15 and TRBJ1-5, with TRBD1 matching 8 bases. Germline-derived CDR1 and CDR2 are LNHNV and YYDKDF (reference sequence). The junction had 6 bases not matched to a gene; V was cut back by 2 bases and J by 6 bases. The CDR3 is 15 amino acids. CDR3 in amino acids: CATSRSGQGIQPQHF. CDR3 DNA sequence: TGTGCCACCAGCAGATCCGGACAGGGCATTCAGCCCCAGCATTTT.

CDR3 amino acids: CASSIGAVPRETQYF. The CDR3 DNA reads TGTGCCAGTAGTATTGGAGCCGTTCCCCGAGAGACCCAGTACTTC. This sequence joins TRBV19 and TRBJ2-5; D gene ambiguous. V gave up 3 bases and J gave up 4 bases, with 15 bases separating them. The CDR3 covers 15 residues. Germline loops: CDR1 LNHDA, CDR2 SQIVND (reference sequence).

The DNA of the CDR3 is TGTGCCAGCAGTTACATCGGGCTAGCGGGCACCTACGAGCAGTACTTC. It codes for CASSYIGLAGTYEQYF. V gene TRBV6-5 combines with J gene TRBJ2-7; 8 bases align to TRBD2. This CDR3 contains 16 residues. The junction had 8 bases not matched to a gene; V was cut back by 2 bases and J by 2 bases. CDR1 and CDR2 from the germline V gene are MNHEY and SVGAGI.

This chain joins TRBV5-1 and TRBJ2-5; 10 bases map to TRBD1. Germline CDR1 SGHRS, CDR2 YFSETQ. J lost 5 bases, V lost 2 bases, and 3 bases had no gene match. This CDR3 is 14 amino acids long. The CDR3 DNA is TGCGCCAGCAGCTTTGGACAGGGGGTGGAGACCCAGTACTTC. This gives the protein CASSFGQGVETQYF.

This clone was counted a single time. The CDR3 region is CATRDSPNQPQHF. The CDR3 nucleotides read TGTGCCACCCGAGACAGTCCTAACCAGCCCCAGCATTTT. The chain links TRBV6-1 to TRBJ1-5, with a possible D match to TRBD1 (5 bases). Trimming left V 10 bases short and J 7 bases short, with 17 bases between. This CDR3 comprises 13 residues. Germline V gene data show CDR1 as MNHNS and CDR2 as SASEGT.

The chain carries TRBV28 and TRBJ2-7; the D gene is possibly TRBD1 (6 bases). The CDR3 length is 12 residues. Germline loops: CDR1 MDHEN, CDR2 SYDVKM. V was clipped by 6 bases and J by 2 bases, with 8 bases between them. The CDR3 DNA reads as TGTGCCAGCAGGACAGGAACCTACGAGCAGTACTTC. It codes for CASRTGTYEQYF.

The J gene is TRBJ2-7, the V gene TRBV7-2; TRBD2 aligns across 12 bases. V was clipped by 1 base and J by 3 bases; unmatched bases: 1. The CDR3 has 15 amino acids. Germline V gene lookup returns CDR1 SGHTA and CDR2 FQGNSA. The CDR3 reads CASSLELAGGYEQYF. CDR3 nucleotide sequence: TGTGCCAGCAGCTTAGAACTAGCGGGAGGCTACGAGCAGTACTTC. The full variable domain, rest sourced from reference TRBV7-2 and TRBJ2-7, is GAGVSQSPSNKVTEKGKDVELRCDPISGHTALYWYRQSLGQGLEFLIYFQGNSAPDKSGLPSDRFSAERTGGSVSTLTIQRTQQEDSAVYLCASSLELAGGYEQYFGPGTRLTVT.

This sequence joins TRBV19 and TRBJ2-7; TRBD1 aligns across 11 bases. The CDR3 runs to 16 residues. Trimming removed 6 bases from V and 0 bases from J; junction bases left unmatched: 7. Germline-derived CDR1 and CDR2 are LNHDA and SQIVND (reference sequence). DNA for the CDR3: TGTGCCAGTAGAACCGCCGGGACAGGGGGCTCCTACGAGCAGTACTTC. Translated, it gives CASRTAGTGGSYEQYF.

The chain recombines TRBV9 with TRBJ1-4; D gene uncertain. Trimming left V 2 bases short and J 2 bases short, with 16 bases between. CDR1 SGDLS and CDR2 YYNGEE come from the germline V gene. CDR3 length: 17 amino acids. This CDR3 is CASSVGEGSLTNEKLFF. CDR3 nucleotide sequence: TGTGCCAGCAGCGTCGGGGAGGGCAGTTTGACTAATGAAAAACTGTTTTTT.

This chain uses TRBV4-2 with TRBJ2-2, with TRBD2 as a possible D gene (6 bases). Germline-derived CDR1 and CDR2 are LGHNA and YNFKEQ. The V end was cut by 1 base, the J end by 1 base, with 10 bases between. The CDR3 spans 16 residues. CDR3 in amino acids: CASSQGLRENTGELFF. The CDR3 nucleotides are TGTGCCAGCAGCCAAGGTTTGCGGGAGAACACCGGGGAGCTGTTTTTT.